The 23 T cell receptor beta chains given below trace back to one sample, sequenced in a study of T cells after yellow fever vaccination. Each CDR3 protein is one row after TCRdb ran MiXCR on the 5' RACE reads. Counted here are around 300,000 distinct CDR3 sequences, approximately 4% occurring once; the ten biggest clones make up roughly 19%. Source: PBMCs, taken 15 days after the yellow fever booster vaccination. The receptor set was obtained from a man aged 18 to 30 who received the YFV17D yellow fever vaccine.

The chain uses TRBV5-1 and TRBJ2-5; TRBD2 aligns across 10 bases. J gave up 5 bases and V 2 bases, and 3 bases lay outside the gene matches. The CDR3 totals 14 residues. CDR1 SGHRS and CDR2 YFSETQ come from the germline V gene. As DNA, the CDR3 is TGCGCCAGCAGCTTCCTAGCGGGGGAGGAGACCCAGTACTTC. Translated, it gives CASSFLAGEETQYF.

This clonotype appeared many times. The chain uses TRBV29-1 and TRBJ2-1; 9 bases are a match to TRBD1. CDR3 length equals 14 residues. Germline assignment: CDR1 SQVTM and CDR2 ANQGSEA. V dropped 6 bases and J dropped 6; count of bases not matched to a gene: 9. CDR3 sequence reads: CSVGEGQGLNEQFF. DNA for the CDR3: TGCAGCGTGGGAGAGGGACAGGGACTCAATGAGCAGTTCTTC.

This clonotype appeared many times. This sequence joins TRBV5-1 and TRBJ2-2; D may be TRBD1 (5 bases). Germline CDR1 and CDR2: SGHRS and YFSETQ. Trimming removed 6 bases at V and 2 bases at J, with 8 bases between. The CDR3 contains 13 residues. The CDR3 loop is CASTGPNTGELFF. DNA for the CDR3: TGCGCCAGCACAGGGCCAAACACCGGGGAGCTGTTTTTT.

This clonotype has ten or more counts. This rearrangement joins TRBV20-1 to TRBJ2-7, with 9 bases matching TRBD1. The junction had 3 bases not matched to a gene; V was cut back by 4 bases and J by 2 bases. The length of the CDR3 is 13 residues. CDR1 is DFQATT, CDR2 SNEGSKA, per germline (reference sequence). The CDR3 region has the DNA TGCAGTGCTATCGGACAGGGGACCTACGAGCAGTACGTC. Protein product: CSAIGQGTYEQYV.

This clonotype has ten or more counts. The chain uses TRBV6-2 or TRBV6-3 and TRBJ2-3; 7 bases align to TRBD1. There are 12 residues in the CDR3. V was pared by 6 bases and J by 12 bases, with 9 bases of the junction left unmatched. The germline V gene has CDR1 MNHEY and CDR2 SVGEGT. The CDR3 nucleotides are TGTGCCAGCAGACCAACAGGGGATCTCCAGTATTTT. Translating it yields CASRPTGDLQYF.

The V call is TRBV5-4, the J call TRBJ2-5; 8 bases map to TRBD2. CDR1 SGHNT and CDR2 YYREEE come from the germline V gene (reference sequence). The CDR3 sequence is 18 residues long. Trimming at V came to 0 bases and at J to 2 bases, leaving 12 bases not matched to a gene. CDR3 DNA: TGTGCCAGCAGCTTGGTTATATCTCCGGCTAGCGGGCAAGAGACCCAGTACTTC. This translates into CASSLVISPASGQETQYF.

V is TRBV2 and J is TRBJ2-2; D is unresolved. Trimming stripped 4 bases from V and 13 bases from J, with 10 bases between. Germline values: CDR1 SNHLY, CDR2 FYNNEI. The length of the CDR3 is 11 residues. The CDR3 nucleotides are TGTGCCAGCAGTGTTCTGGGTGCGCTGTTTTTT. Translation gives CASSVLGALFF.

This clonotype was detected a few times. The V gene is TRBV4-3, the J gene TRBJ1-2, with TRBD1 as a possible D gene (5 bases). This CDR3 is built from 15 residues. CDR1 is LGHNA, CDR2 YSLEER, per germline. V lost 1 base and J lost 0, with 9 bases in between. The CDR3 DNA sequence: TGCGCCAGCAGCCAAGGGGGCTTAGCTAACTATGGCTACACCTTC. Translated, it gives CASSQGGLANYGYTF.

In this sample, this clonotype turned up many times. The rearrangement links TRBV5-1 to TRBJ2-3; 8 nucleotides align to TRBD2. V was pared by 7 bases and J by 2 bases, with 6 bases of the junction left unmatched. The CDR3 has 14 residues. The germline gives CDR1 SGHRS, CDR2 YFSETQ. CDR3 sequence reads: CASLDSGVTDTQYF. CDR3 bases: TGCGCCAGCCTGGATAGCGGGGTCACAGATACGCAGTATTTT.

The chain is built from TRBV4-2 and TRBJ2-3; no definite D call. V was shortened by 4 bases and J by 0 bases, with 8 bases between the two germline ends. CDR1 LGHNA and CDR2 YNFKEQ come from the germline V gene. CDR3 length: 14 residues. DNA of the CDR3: TGTGCCAGCAGCCCCCGGGTTAGCACAGATACGCAGTATTTT. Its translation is CASSPRVSTDTQYF.

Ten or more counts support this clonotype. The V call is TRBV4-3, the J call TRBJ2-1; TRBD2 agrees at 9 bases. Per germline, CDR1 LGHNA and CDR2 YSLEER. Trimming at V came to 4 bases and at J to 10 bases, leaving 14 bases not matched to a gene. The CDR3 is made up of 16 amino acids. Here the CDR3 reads CASSPYLGGGAGEQFF. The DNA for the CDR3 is TGCGCCAGCAGCCCCTACCTGGGCGGGGGGGCAGGAGAGCAGTTCTTC.

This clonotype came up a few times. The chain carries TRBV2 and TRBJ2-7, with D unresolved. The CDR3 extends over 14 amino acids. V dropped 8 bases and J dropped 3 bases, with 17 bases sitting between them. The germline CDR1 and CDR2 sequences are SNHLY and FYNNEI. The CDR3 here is CASQGPSGFYEQYV. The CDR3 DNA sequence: TGTGCCAGCCAAGGTCCGTCAGGATTCTACGAGCAGTACGTC.

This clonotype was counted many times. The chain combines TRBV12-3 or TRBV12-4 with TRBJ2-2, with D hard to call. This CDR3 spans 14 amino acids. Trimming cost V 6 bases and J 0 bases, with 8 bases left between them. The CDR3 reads CASRDLANTGELFF. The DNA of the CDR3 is TGTGCCAGCAGGGACCTAGCGAACACCGGGGAGCTGTTTTTT.

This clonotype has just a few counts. The CDR3 DNA reads TGCGCCAGCAGTGAAACCGGGCATAACACAGATACGCAGTATTTT. Protein sequence: CASSETGHNTDTQYF. The J gene is TRBJ2-3, the V gene TRBV10-1; D not resolved. V lost 3 bases and J 2 bases, leaving 12 bases between the germline ends. CDR1 and CDR2 from the germline V gene are WNHNN and SYGVQD (reference sequence). This CDR3 contains 15 residues.

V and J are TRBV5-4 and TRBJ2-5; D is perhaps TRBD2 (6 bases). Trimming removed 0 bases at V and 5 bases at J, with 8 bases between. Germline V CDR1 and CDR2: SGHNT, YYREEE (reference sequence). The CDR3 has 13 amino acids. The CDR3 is CASSLGGDETQYF. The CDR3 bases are TGTGCCAGCAGCTTGGGGGGGGATGAGACCCAGTACTTC.

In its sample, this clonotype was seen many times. The CDR3 reads CASSDSSGLAINIQYF. In DNA, the CDR3 is TGTGCCAGCAGCGATAGTAGTGGACTAGCGATAAACATTCAGTACTTC. The chain couples TRBV7-9 to TRBJ2-4, with TRBD2 identical over 9 bases. Germline V gene sequence: CDR1 SEHNR, CDR2 FQNEAQ (reference sequence). This CDR3 has 16 amino acids. V lost 5 bases to trimming and J lost 6 bases; unmatched junction nucleotides: 11. Full variable domain (remainder filled in from reference TRBV7-9 and TRBJ2-4): DTGVSQNPRHKITKRGQNVTFRCDPISEHNRLYWYRQTLGQGPEFLTYFQNEAQLEKSRLLSDRFSAERPKGSFSTLEIQRTEQGDSAMYLCASSDSSGLAINIQYFGAGTRLSVL.

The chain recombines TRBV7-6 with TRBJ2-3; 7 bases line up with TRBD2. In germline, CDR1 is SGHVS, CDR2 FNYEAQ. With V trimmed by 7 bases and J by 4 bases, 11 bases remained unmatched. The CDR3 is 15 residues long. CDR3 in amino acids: CASTLVTSVADTQYF. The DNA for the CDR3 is TGTGCCAGCACCCTGGTAACTAGCGTGGCAGATACGCAGTATTTT.

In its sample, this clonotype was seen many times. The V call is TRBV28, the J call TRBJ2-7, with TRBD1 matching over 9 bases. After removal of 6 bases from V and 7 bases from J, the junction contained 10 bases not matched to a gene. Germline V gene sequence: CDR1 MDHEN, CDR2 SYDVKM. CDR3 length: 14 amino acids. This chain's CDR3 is CASSAVQGAQEQYV. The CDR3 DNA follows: TGTGCCAGCAGCGCCGTACAGGGGGCTCAAGAGCAGTACGTC.

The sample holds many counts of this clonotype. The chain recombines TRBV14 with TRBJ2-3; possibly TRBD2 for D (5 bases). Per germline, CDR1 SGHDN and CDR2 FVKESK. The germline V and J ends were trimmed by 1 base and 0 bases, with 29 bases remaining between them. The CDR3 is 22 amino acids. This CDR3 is CASSQARLDGNVSVQSTDTQYF. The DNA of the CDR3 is TGTGCCAGCAGCCAAGCTCGGTTAGACGGGAACGTTAGCGTCCAAAGCACAGATACGCAGTATTTT. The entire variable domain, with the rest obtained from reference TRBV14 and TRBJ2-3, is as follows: EAGVTQFPSHSVIEKGQTVTLRCDPISGHDNLYWYRRVMGKEIKFLLHFVKESKQDESGMPNNRFLAERTGGTYSTLKVQPAELEDSGVYFCASSQARLDGNVSVQSTDTQYFGPGTRLTVL.

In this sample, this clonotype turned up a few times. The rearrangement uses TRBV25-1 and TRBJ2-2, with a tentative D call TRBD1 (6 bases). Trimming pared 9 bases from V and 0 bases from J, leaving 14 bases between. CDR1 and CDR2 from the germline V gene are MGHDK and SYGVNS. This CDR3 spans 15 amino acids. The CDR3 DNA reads TGTGCCAGTACTTGGGGGCACTCGAACACCGGGGAGCTGTTTTTT. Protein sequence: CASTWGHSNTGELFF.

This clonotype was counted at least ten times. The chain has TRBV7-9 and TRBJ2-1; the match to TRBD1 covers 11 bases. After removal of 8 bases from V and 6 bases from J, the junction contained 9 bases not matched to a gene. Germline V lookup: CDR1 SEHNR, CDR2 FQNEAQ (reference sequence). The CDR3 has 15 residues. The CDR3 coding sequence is TGTGCCAGCTCCGACACCGGGACAGGGGGCAATGAGCAGTTCTTC. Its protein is CASSDTGTGGNEQFF.

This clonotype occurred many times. The CDR3 coding sequence is TGTGCCACCAGTGCCGGTGGGTCGAACACTGAAGCTTTCTTT. This sequence encodes CATSAGGSNTEAFF. This sequence joins TRBV24-1 and TRBJ1-1, with D hard to call. This CDR3 region has 14 residues. Germline CDR1 reads KGHDR; CDR2 reads SFDVKD. V dropped 5 bases and J dropped 1 base, with 10 bases sitting between them.

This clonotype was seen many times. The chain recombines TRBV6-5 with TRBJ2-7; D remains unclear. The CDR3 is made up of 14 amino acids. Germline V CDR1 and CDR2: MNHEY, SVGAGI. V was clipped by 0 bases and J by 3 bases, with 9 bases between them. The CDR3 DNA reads TGTGCCAGCAGTTACTCGAACGGGTTCTACGAGCAGTACTTC. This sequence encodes CASSYSNGFYEQYF.